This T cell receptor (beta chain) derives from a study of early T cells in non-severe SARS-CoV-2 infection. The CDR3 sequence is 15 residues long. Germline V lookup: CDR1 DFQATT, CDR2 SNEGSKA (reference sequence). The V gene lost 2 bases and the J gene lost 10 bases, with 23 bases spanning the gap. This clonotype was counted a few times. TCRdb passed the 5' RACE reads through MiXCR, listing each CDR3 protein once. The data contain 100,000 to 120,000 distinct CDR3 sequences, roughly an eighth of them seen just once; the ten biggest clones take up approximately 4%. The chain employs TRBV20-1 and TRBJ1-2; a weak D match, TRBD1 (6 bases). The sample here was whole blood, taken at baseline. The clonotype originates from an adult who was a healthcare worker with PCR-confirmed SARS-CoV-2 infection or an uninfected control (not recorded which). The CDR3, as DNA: TGCAGTGCTAGACCCCATGGGGGCCTAGGAGCGGACTACACCTTC. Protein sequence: CSARPHGGLGADYTF.